The 32 T cell receptor beta chains listed next were all sequenced from one sample in a study of CD8 T cells in Susac syndrome (dated by TCRdb to the late 2010s). Library generation was performed with the immunoSEQ multiplex PCR assay. RNA was extracted using the RNeasy kit, and roughly 0.45 to 1 microgram was reverse transcribed with random hexamers. TCRdb cleaned the public reads at Q25 with fastp, built clones with MiXCR and kept in-frame beta chains. Rows are unified per CDR3 protein, each entry keeping the most common DNA and genes. The sample data list under 200,000 distinct CDR3 sequences, and about 95% of these were observed just once. The ten largest clones represent 0.15% to 0.2% of the sample. The sequenced sample was CD8+ T cells from PBMCs. The receptor set was obtained from a human donor with multiple sclerosis.

V usage is TRBV7-9 and J usage is TRBJ2-5, with 11 bases matching TRBD1. Per germline, CDR1 SEHNR and CDR2 FQNEAQ (reference sequence). This CDR3 spans 17 amino acids. Trimming cost V 5 bases and J 5 bases; bases outside gene matches: 13. The CDR3 sequence: CASSGTGGPEKQETQYF. The CDR3 DNA is TGTGCCAGCAGCGGGACAGGGGGACCAGAGAAGCAGGAGACCCAGTACTTC.

The V gene is TRBV28, the J gene TRBJ2-1; D is ambiguous. Looked up from germline, CDR1 is MDHEN and CDR2 is SYDVKM. This CDR3 comprises 13 residues. Trimming took 4 bases from V and 5 from J, leaving 9 bases between them. This CDR3 is CASSSASHNEQFF. CDR3 nucleotide sequence: TGTGCCAGCAGTTCTGCCAGCCACAATGAGCAGTTCTTC.

V usage is TRBV7-9 and J usage is TRBJ2-3; D not resolved. The germline V gene has CDR1 SEHNR and CDR2 FQNEAQ (reference sequence). Trimming removed 5 bases at V and 7 bases at J, with 7 bases between. The CDR3 length is 11 residues. Written as DNA, the CDR3 is TGTGCCAGCAGCAAACAATATACGCAGTATTTT. This sequence encodes CASSKQYTQYF.

CDR3 nucleotide sequence: TGCAGTGCTACAGACAGGGGGCGTCAGCCCCAGCATTTT. Its translation is CSATDRGRQPQHF. The chain has TRBV20-1 and TRBJ1-5, with TRBD1 matching over 10 bases. Germline loops: CDR1 DFQATT, CDR2 SNEGSKA (reference sequence). The CDR3 runs to 13 residues. With 4 bases clipped from V and 6 bases from J, the junction kept 3 bases outside the gene matches.

V gene TRBV7-9 combines with J gene TRBJ1-1; no clear D gene. V shed 6 bases and J shed 8 bases, with 10 bases lying between them. Germline V lookup: CDR1 SEHNR, CDR2 FQNEAQ (reference sequence). The CDR3 consists of 11 residues. CDR3 sequence (DNA): TGTGCCAGCAGAGGACCGAAGGAAGCTTTCTTT. This encodes CASRGPKEAFF.

The genes are TRBV7-9 and TRBJ2-7; 16 bases align to TRBD2. V lost 5 bases to trimming and J lost 4 bases; unmatched junction nucleotides: 5. From germline, CDR1 is SEHNR and CDR2 FQNEAQ (reference sequence). The CDR3 has 16 amino acids. The CDR3 DNA sequence: TGTGCCAGCAGCCCCGGGACTAGCGGGGGGGCGTACGAGCAGTACTTC. It encodes CASSPGTSGGAYEQYF.

The chain uses TRBV14 and TRBJ1-2; 7 nucleotides match TRBD1. V lost 5 bases and J lost 4; bases outside the gene matches: 4. The CDR3 consists of 13 residues. Germline V gene sequence: CDR1 SGHDN, CDR2 FVKESK. CDR3 bases: TGTGCCAGCAGCAAACAGGGGTTCTATGGCTACACCTTC. It specifies CASSKQGFYGYTF. Complete variable domain (other parts from reference TRBV14 and TRBJ1-2): EAGVTQFPSHSVIEKGQTVTLRCDPISGHDNLYWYRRVMGKEIKFLLHFVKESKQDESGMPNNRFLAERTGGTYSTLKVQPAELEDSGVYFCASSKQGFYGYTFGSGTRLTVV.

The V and J genes are TRBV5-1 and TRBJ2-7, with D hard to call. Trimming took 0 bases from V and 0 from J, leaving 7 bases between them. The CDR3 extends over 14 amino acids. CDR1 is SGHRS and CDR2 is YFSETQ in the germline V gene. In DNA, the CDR3 is TGCGCCAGCAGCTTGGGACCTTTCTCCTACGAGCAGTACTTC. Its protein is CASSLGPFSYEQYF.

This chain joins TRBV2 and TRBJ2-5, with a possible D match to TRBD1 (5 bases). From germline, CDR1 is SNHLY and CDR2 FYNNEI. Between the trimmed V and J ends, which lost 10 bases and 5 bases, there was a span of 14 bases. CDR3 length: 12 amino acids. The CDR3 bases are TGTGCCACCCTAGGGGTAGGGGAGACCCAGTACTTC. Translated, it gives CATLGVGETQYF. The full variable domain, with the rest looked up from reference TRBV2 and TRBJ2-5, is EPEVTQTPSHQVTQMGQEVILRCVPISNHLYFYWYRQILGQKVEFLVSFYNNEISEKSEIFDDQFSVERPDGSNFTLKIRSTKLEDSAMYFCATLGVGETQYFGPGTRLLVL.

The rearrangement joins TRBV20-1 to TRBJ2-7; TRBD1 or TRBD2 may be the D gene (5 bases each). V was shortened by 6 bases and J by 6 bases, with 15 bases between the two germline ends. There are 12 residues in the CDR3. Per germline, CDR1 DFQATT and CDR2 SNEGSKA (reference sequence). CDR3 in amino acids: CSASQGTAEQYF. The CDR3 bases are TGCAGTGCCAGTCAAGGGACCGCCGAGCAGTACTTC.

The V and J genes are TRBV2 and TRBJ2-5; 10 nucleotides align to TRBD2. CDR3 length: 15 amino acids. CDR1 and CDR2 (germline): SNHLY, FYNNEI. With V trimmed by 7 bases and J by 2 bases, 7 bases remained unmatched. The CDR3 is CASTPGLALQETQYF. The CDR3 DNA follows: TGTGCCAGCACCCCGGGACTAGCGCTGCAAGAGACCCAGTACTTC.

This sequence joins TRBV9 and TRBJ2-3, with D perhaps matching TRBD1 or TRBD2 (6 bases each). Between the trimmed V and J ends, which lost 4 bases and 2 bases, there was a span of 17 bases. The CDR3 runs 16 residues. CDR1 and CDR2 (germline): SGDLS, YYNGEE. The CDR3 loop reads CASSRRRRGTTDTQYF. Here the CDR3 DNA reads TGTGCCAGCAGCCGACGGCGGAGGGGGACCACAGATACGCAGTATTTT.

The chain has TRBV27 and TRBJ1-5, with TRBD1 identical over 8 bases. This CDR3 spans 16 amino acids. Trimming removed 0 bases from V and 9 bases from J; junction bases left unmatched: 10. From germline, CDR1 is MNHEY and CDR2 SMNVEV (reference sequence). Written as DNA, the CDR3 is TGTGCCAGCAGTTTATCGGCGAGACAGGGGAGTGGGCCCCAGCATTTT. Its protein product is CASSLSARQGSGPQHF.

The V and J genes are TRBV29-1 and TRBJ2-1; D not certain. Germline V gives CDR1 SQVTM, CDR2 ANQGSEA. The ends were cut back, 1 base at V and 6 bases at J, with 10 bases in the middle. The CDR3 is 13 residues long. The CDR3 nucleotides are TGCAGCGTTGAAGGGTCCACCTCCAATGAGCAGTTCTTC. The encoded protein is CSVEGSTSNEQFF.

This clonotype was detected only once. The chain employs TRBV27 and TRBJ2-7; no reliable D call. CDR1 is MNHEY and CDR2 is SMNVEV in the germline V gene (reference sequence). V shed 5 bases and J shed 3 bases, with 11 bases lying between them. The CDR3 totals 13 residues. The CDR3 loop is CASSRSLLYEQYF. CDR3 nucleotide sequence: TGTGCCAGCAGTCGGTCGTTACTCTACGAGCAGTACTTC.

V usage is TRBV6-2 or TRBV6-3 and J usage is TRBJ2-3; 13 nucleotides line up with TRBD2. The ends lost 0 bases at V and 4 bases at J; junction bases unmatched: 4. Looked up from germline, CDR1 is MNHEY and CDR2 is SVGEGT. The CDR3 spans 17 residues. CDR3 bases: TGTGCCAGCAGTTACTCCTCCGGGACTAGCGGGGCAGATACGCAGTATTTT. This codes for CASSYSSGTSGADTQYF.

The rearrangement links TRBV7-9 to TRBJ2-4, with 13 positions matching TRBD2. After removal of 5 bases from V and 10 bases from J, the junction contained 14 bases not matched to a gene. This CDR3 spans 17 amino acids. Germline CDR1 reads SEHNR; CDR2 reads FQNEAQ (reference sequence). CDR3 in amino acids: CASSPPPEGLAGEIQYF. CDR3 DNA sequence: TGTGCCAGCAGCCCGCCGCCAGAAGGACTAGCGGGGGAAATTCAGTACTTC.

This rearrangement joins TRBV9 to TRBJ2-1; no definite D call. V shed 0 bases and J shed 5 bases, with 9 bases lying between them. The CDR3 is 14 amino acids. CDR1 is SGDLS, CDR2 YYNGEE, per germline. The CDR3 DNA is TGTGCCAGCAGCGTAGTTCTGGGAAACAATGAGCAGTTCTTC. Translation gives CASSVVLGNNEQFF.

This chain links TRBV14 with TRBJ2-7; D perhaps matches TRBD1 (6 bases). Deletions cut 0 bases from V and 2 bases from J, with 11 bases between. This CDR3 region has 15 residues. The germline gives CDR1 SGHDN, CDR2 FVKESK. The CDR3 DNA sequence: TGTGCCAGCAGCCAAGAACAGGGATTAACCTACGAGCAGTACTTC. It translates to CASSQEQGLTYEQYF.

The chain employs TRBV3-1 and TRBJ2-7; D gene ambiguous. The length of the CDR3 is 15 residues. The germline V gene has CDR1 LGHDT and CDR2 YNNKEL (reference sequence). V lost 4 bases to trimming and J lost 2 bases, with 15 bases between them. The CDR3 protein is CASSPLVISPYEQYF. For the CDR3, the DNA is TGTGCCAGCAGCCCGTTAGTCATTAGCCCCTACGAGCAGTACTTC.

The CDR3: CAWGWQLAKNIQYF. The CDR3 DNA follows: TGTGCCTGGGGGTGGCAGCTAGCCAAAAACATTCAGTACTTC. The gene calls are TRBV30 and TRBJ2-4; D is undetermined. Germline CDR1 GTSNPN, CDR2 SVGIG (reference sequence). The CDR3 is made up of 14 amino acids. With 5 bases removed from V and 0 bases from J, the gap between germline ends came to 11 bases.

J is TRBJ1-5 and V is TRBV4-1; tentative D call: TRBD1 (6 bases). Between the trimmed V and J ends, which lost 0 bases and 3 bases, there was a span of 12 bases. The CDR3 sequence is 16 residues long. Germline V gene sequence: CDR1 MGHRA, CDR2 YSYEKL. CDR3 nucleotide sequence: TGCGCCAGCAGCCAAGATTGGACAGAGTACAATCAGCCCCAGCATTTT. This codes for CASSQDWTEYNQPQHF.

The chain has TRBV3-1 and TRBJ1-1; D may be TRBD1 (5 bases). This CDR3 spans 17 amino acids. V dropped 3 bases and J dropped 0 bases, with 17 bases sitting between them. Germline CDR1 is LGHDT and CDR2 is YNNKEL (reference sequence). The CDR3 reads CASSQAPGRTMNTEAFF. The DNA for the CDR3 is TGTGCCAGCAGCCAGGCTCCGGGACGTACGATGAACACTGAAGCTTTCTTT.

The rearrangement links TRBV29-1 to TRBJ2-3; 12 positions match TRBD2. V lost 7 bases, J lost 5 bases, and 7 bases stayed unmatched. This CDR3 spans 14 amino acids. Germline V gene sequence: CDR1 SQVTM, CDR2 ANQGSEA. CDR3 amino acids: CSGSSGRAGDTQYF. The CDR3 nucleotides are TGCAGCGGATCTAGCGGGAGGGCCGGAGATACGCAGTATTTT.

CDR3 sequence (DNA): TGCAGTGTCGACTTTAGGGACGGCATGAACACTGAAGCTTTCTTT. It is translated as CSVDFRDGMNTEAFF. V gene TRBV20-1 combines with J gene TRBJ1-1, with TRBD1 as a possible D gene (5 bases). V lost 7 bases, J lost 0 bases, and 18 bases lay in between. The CDR3 is 15 amino acids. Germline lookup yields CDR1 DFQATT and CDR2 SNEGSKA (reference sequence).

This chain joins TRBV18 and TRBJ2-7; D is possibly TRBD1 (6 bases). Germline V gene data show CDR1 as KGHSH and CDR2 as LQKENI. V lost 4 bases and J 4 bases, leaving 17 bases between the germline ends. The length of the CDR3 is 15 residues. The chain's CDR3 is CASSHSGTPGYEQYF. In nucleotides, the CDR3 is TGTGCCAGCTCACACTCCGGGACACCGGGGTACGAGCAGTACTTC. Looking up the rest from reference TRBV18 and TRBJ2-7 gives the full variable domain: NAGVMQNPRHLVRRRGQEARLRCSPMKGHSHVYWYRQLPEEGLKFMVYLQKENIIDESGMPKERFSAEFPKEGPSILRIQQVVRGDSAAYFCASSHSGTPGYEQYFGPGTRLTVT.

The DNA for the CDR3 is TGTGCCAGCAGCGTAGGTCTAGCGGTCAATGAGCAGTTCTTC. Translation gives CASSVGLAVNEQFF. This chain uses TRBV9 with TRBJ2-1; 7 positions agree with TRBD2. From germline, CDR1 is SGDLS and CDR2 YYNGEE. The V segment lost 0 bases and the J segment 6 bases; nucleotides outside the gene matches: 3. This CDR3 is 14 amino acids long.

This chain connects TRBV6-2 or TRBV6-3 to TRBJ2-7; D remains unclear. The length of the CDR3 is 12 residues. Germline lookup yields CDR1 MNHEY and CDR2 SVGEGT. V shed 2 bases and J shed 4 bases, with 6 bases lying between them. The DNA of the CDR3 is TGTGCCAGCAGTTACCGGCGGTACGAGCAGTACTTC. Encoded protein: CASSYRRYEQYF.

The chain is built from TRBV21-1 and TRBJ1-1; the tabulated D call, TRBD1, remains unverified against the DNA. TRBV21-1 counts as a pseudogene. The CDR3 has 16 amino acids. As DNA, the CDR3 is TGTGCCAGCAGCAAAAGGACAGGGGCGGTGAACACTGAAGCTTTCTTT. Protein product: CASSKRTGAVNTEAFF.

The chain couples TRBV28 to TRBJ2-7; 8 bases are shared with TRBD1. CDR3 size: 14 residues. The V segment lost 5 bases and the J segment 5 bases; nucleotides outside the gene matches: 8. Germline V lookup: CDR1 MDHEN, CDR2 SYDVKM. DNA for the CDR3: TGTGCCAGCAGTCCTAGGACAGGGTGGGACGAGCAGTACTTC. Amino acids: CASSPRTGWDEQYF.

V and J are TRBV7-2 and TRBJ2-5; tentatively, D is TRBD1 (6 bases). Germline values: CDR1 SGHTA, CDR2 FQGNSA. The CDR3 consists of 17 residues. Trimming pared 3 bases from V and 5 bases from J, leaving 22 bases between. This CDR3 reads CASSLVGPYKRGETQYF. The CDR3 bases are TGTGCCAGCAGCTTGGTGGGACCTTACAAAAGGGGGGAGACCCAGTACTTC.

The CDR3 DNA is TGTGCCAGCAGACAAGGACAGGGCGACTACAATGAGCAGTTCTTC. This encodes CASRQGQGDYNEQFF. The chain uses TRBV27 and TRBJ2-1, with 8 bases fitting TRBD1. This CDR3 has 15 amino acids. V dropped 6 bases and J dropped 3; count of bases not matched to a gene: 7. CDR1 MNHEY and CDR2 SMNVEV come from the germline V gene (reference sequence).